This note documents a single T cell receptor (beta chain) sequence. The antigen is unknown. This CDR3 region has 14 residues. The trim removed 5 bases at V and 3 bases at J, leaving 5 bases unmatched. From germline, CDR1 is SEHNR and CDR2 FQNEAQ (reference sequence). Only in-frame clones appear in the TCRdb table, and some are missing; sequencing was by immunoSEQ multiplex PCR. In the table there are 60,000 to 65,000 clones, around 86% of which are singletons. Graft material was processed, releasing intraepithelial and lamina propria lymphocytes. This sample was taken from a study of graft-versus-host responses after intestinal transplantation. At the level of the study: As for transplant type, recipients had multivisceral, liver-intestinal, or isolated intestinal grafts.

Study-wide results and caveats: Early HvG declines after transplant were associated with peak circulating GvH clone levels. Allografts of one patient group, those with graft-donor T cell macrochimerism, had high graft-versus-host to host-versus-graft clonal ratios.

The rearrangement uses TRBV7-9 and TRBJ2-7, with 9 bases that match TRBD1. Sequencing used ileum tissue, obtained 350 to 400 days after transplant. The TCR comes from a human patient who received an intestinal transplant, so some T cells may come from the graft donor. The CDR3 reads CASSRDRAYYEQYF. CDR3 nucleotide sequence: TGTGCCAGCAGCCGGGACAGGGCATACTACGAGCAGTACTTC. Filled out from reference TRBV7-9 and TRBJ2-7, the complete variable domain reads DTGVSQNPRHKITKRGQNVTFRCDPISEHNRLYWYRQTLGQGPEFLTYFQNEAQLEKSRLLSDRFSAERPKGSFSTLEIQRTEQGDSAMYLCASSRDRAYYEQYFGPGTRLTVT.